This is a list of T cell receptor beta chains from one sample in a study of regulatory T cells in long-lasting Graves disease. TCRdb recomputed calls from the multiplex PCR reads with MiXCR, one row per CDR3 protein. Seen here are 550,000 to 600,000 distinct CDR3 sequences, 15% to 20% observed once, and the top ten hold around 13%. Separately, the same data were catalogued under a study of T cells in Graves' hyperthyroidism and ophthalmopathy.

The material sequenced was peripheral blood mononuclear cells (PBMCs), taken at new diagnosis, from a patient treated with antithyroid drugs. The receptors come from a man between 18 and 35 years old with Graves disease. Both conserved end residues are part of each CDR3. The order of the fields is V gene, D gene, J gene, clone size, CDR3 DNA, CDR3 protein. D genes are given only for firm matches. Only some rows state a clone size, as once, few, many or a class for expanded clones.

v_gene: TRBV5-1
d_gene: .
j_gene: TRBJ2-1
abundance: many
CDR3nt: TGCGCCAGCAGCTTAGTGCAGCTCAGGGATGAGCAGTTCTTC
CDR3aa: CASSLVQLRDEQFF

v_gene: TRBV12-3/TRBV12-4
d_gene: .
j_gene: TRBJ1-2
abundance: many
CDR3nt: TGTGCCAGCAGTTTAGAGTTGCTCACTCTAGGGGCCGAAACTAGCTATGGCTACACCTTC
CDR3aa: CASSLELLTLGAETSYGYTF

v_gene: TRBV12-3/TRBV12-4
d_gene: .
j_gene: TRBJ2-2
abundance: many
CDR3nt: TGTGCCAGCAGATTGGGTGGTACCGGGGAGCTGTTTTTT
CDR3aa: CASRLGGTGELFF

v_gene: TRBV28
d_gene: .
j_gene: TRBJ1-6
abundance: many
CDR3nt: TGTGCCTACTCCCGGGACTCGGGTTTGAATTCACCCCTCCACTTT
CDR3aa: CAYSRDSGLNSPLHF

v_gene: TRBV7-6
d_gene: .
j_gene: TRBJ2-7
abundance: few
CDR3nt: TGTGCCAGCAGCCCAAAGGGAAGCGACTACGAGCAGTACTTC
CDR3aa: CASSPKGSDYEQYF

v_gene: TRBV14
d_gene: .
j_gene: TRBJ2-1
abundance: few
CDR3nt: TGTGCCAGCAGCCTTTCTAGCCCCTACAATGAGCAGTTCTTC
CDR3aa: CASSLSSPYNEQFF

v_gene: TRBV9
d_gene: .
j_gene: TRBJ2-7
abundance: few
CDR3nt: TGTGCCAGCAGCGTAGATGCAGGGACCGATCGTGGCGAGCAGTACTTC
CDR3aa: CASSVDAGTDRGEQYF

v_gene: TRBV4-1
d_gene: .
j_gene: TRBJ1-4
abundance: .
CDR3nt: TGCGCCAGCAGCCAAGTCGCCAATGAAAAACTGTTTTTT
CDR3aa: CASSQVANEKLFF

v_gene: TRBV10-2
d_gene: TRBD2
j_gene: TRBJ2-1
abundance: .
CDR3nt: TGCGCCAGCTGCCTAGCGGGGGCCATCGAGCAGTTCTTC
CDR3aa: CASCLAGAIEQFF

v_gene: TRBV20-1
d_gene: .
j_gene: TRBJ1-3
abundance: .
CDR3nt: TGCAGTGCTATGGCAGACCCCGAGGACCGCTCTGGAAACACCATATATTTT
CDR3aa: CSAMADPEDRSGNTIYF

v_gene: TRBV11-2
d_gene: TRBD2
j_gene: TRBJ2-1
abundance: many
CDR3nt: TGTGCCAGCAGCCTGCGGCCTAGCGGGCAGAATGAGCAGTTCTTC
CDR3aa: CASSLRPSGQNEQFF

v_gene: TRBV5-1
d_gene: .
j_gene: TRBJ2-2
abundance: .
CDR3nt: TGCGCCAGCAAAGTGTCCCGGAGCACCGGGGAGCTGTTTTTT
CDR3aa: CASKVSRSTGELFF

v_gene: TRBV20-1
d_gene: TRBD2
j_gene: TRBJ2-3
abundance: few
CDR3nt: TGCAGTGCTAGGAAAATTCTAGCGGGAGGGCCTGGAGATACGCAGTATTTT
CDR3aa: CSARKILAGGPGDTQYF

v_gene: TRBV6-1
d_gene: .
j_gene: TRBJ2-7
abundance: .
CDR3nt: TGTGCCAGCACCGGGATCATCTTCGGCGAGCAGTACTTC
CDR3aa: CASTGIIFGEQYF

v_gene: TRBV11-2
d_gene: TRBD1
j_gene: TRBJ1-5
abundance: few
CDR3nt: TGTGCCAGCAGCTTAGCAGGGGGATTCAATCAGCCCCAGCATTTT
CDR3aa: CASSLAGGFNQPQHF

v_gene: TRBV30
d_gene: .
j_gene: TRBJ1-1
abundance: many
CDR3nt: TGTGCCTGCAAGAAGAACACTGAAGCTTTCTTT
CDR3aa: CACKKNTEAFF

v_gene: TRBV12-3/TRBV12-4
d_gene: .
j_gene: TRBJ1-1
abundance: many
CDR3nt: TGTGCCAGCAGTTTGTTCCGGGGAGACACTGAAGCTTTCTTT
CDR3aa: CASSLFRGDTEAFF

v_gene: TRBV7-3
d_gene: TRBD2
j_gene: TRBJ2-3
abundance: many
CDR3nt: TGTGCCAGCGGTGAATCCTCTCTAGCGGGAGTGGATACGCAGTATTTT
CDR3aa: CASGESSLAGVDTQYF

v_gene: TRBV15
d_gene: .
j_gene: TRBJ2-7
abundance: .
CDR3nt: TGTGCCACCAGCAGAGTGTCAAACTCCTACGAGCAGTACTTC
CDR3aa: CATSRVSNSYEQYF

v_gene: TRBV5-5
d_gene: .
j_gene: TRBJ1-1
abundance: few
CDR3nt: TGTGCCAGCAGCTTTGAGGGCTTCACTGAAGCTTTCTTT
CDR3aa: CASSFEGFTEAFF

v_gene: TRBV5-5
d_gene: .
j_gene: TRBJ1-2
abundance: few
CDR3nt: TGTGCCAGCAGCCTCCGGGTGGGGGGGAACTATGGCTACACCTTC
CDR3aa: CASSLRVGGNYGYTF

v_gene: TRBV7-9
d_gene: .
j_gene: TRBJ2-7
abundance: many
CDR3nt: TGTGCCAGCAGCTTAGTACGGCCATCCTACGAGCAGTACTTC
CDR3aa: CASSLVRPSYEQYF

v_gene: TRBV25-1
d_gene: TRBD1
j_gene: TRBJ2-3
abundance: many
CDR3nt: TGTGCCAGCAGTGAAGGGGACAGGGGTTTTGCAGATACGCAGTATTTT
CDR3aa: CASSEGDRGFADTQYF

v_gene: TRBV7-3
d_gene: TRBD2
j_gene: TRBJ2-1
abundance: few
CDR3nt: TGTGCCAGCAGCCATCTAGCGGGAATGGTCAATGAGCAGTTCTTC
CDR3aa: CASSHLAGMVNEQFF

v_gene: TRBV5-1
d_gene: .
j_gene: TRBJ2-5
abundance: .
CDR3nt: TGCGCCAGCAGCGTGGGGCCGTCAGAGACCCAGTACTTC
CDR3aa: CASSVGPSETQYF

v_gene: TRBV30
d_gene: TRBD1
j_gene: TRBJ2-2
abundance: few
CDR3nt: TGTGCCTGGAGTTTCCGGGACAGGAGAACCGGGGAGCTGTTTTTT
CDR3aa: CAWSFRDRRTGELFF

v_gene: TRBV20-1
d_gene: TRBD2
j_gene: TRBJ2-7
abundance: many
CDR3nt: TGCAGTGCTAGAACGGGACTAGCGGGTTTCGAGCAGTACTTC
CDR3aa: CSARTGLAGFEQYF

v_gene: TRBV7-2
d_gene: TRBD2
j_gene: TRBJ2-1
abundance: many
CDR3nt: TGTGCCAGCAGCTTAGTTGCGCGGGAGTCTCAGTTCTTC
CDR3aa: CASSLVARESQFF

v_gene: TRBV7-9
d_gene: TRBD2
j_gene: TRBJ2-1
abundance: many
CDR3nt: TGTGCCAGCAGCTACCCGGCGGGGGGCGAGATAGTGTACAATGAGCAGTTCTTC
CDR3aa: CASSYPAGGEIVYNEQFF

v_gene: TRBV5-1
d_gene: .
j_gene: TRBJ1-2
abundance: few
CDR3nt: TGCGCCAGCAGCTCCGGCTCTGATCGCTACACCTTC
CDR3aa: CASSSGSDRYTF

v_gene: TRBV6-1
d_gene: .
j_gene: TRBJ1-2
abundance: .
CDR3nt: TGTGCCAGCAGAAACGACTGGACCGGTGGCTACACCTTC
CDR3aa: CASRNDWTGGYTF

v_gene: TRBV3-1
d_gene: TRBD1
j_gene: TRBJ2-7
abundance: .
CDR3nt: TGTGCCAGCAGCCAAGGGGCACATACTCCGGACAGGGAGTTCGAGCAGTACTTC
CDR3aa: CASSQGAHTPDREFEQYF

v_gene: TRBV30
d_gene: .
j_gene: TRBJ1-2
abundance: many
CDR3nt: TGTGCCCGCGGAGAGGGGAGCTATGGCTACACCTTC
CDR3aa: CARGEGSYGYTF

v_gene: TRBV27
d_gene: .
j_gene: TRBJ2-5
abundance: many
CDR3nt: TGTGCCAGCAGCAAAGACCACGAAGAGACCCAGTACTTC
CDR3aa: CASSKDHEETQYF

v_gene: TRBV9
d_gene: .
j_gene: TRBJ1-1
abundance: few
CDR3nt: TGTGCCAGCAGCCCAACCCGATCAGGCACTGAAGCTTTCTTT
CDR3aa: CASSPTRSGTEAFF

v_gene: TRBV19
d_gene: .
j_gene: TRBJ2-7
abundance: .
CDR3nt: TGTGCCAGTAGTATCATTGGGGCGCGAGAGCAGTACTTC
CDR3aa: CASSIIGAREQYF

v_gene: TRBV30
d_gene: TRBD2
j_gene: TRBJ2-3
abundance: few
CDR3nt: TGTGCCTGGAGGAGGGGCCGGACTAGAAGAGGGGCAGATACGCAGTATTTT
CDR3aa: CAWRRGRTRRGADTQYF

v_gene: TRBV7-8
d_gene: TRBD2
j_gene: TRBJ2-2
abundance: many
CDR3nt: TGTGCCAGCAGCTCCTCTAGGGCTAGCGGACGCGGGGAGCTGTTTTTT
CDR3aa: CASSSSRASGRGELFF

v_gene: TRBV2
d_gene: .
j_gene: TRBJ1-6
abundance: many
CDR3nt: TGTGCCAGCAGTGCAGAGCCCAATTCACCCCTCCACTTT
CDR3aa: CASSAEPNSPLHF

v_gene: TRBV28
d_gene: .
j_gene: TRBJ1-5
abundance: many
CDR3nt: TGTGCCAGCAGTTTCGTCCAGGGGAGTCAGCCCCAGCATTTT
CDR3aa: CASSFVQGSQPQHF

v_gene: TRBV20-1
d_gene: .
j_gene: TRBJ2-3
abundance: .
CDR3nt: TGCAGTGCTAGGGTCCCAGGGAGGAGGACAGATACGCAGTATTTT
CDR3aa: CSARVPGRRTDTQYF

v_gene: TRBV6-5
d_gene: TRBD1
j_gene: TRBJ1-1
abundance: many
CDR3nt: TGTGCCAGCAGTTATAAGGGGGCGCGTACTGAAGCTTTCTTT
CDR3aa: CASSYKGARTEAFF

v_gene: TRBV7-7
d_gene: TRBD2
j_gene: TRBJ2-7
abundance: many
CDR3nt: TGTGCCAGCAGCTTGGGAGCGGGAGCCCCTTACGAGCAGTACTTC
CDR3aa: CASSLGAGAPYEQYF

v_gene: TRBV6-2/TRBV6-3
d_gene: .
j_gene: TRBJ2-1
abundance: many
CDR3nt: TGTGCCAGCAGTTACTCGAGCTCGTACAATGAGCAGTTCTTC
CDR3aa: CASSYSSSYNEQFF

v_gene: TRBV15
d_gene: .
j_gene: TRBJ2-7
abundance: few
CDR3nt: TGTGCCACCAGCAGAGAAAGAGGGTCAGGAGGGTACGAGCAGTACTTC
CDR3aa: CATSRERGSGGYEQYF

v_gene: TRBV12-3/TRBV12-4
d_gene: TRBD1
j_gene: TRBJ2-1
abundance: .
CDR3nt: TGTGCCAGCAGTCGGCCCCCGGGGCAGGGGGCGGGCAATGAGCAGTTCTTC
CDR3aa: CASSRPPGQGAGNEQFF

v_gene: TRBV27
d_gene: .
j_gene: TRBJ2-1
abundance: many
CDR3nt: TGTGCCAGCAGCGCCCCAGGGGAAAGCTCCTACAATGAGCAGTTCTTC
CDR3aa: CASSAPGESSYNEQFF

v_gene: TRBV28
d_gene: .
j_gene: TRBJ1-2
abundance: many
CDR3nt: TGTGCCAGCCAGCCGGGGGGCTCTAACTATGGCTACACCTTC
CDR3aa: CASQPGGSNYGYTF

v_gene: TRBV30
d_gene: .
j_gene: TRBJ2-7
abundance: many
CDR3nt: TGTGCCTGGAGTGTACGTGGCCTCTCCCGCTACTTC
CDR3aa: CAWSVRGLSRYF

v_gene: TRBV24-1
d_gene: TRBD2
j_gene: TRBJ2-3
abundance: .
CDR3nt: TGTGCCACCAGTCGACTAGCGGGAGGGTCTGATACGCAGTATTTT
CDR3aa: CATSRLAGGSDTQYF

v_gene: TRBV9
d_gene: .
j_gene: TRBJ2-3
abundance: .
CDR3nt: TGTGCCAGCAGCGTAGCAGCCTGGGACACAGATACGCAGTATTTT
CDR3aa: CASSVAAWDTDTQYF

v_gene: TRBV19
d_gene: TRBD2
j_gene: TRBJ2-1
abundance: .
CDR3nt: TGTGCCAGTACCCTGATAGCGGGAGCCAATGAGCAGTTCTTC
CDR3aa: CASTLIAGANEQFF

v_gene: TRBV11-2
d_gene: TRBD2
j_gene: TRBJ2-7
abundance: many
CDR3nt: TGTGCCAGCAGCCTGGTCCCTAGCGGGACCCTGGCGGGCGAGCAGTACTTC
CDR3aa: CASSLVPSGTLAGEQYF

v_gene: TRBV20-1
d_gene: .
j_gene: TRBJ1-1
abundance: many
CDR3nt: TGCAGTGCTAGAGATACCCTAACAGGGAGCAACACTGAAGCTTTCTTT
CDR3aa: CSARDTLTGSNTEAFF

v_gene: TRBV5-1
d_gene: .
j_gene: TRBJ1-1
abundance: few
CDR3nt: TGCGCCAGCAGTACCGAGGGTGCTCTGAGTGCTTTCTTT
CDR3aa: CASSTEGALSAFF

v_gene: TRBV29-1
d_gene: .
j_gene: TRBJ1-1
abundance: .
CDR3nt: TGCAGCGCCTCGACAGGTATGAACACTGAAGCTTTCTTT
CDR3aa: CSASTGMNTEAFF

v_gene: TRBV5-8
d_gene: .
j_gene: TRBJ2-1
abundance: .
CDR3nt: TGTGCCACCCAGCTTGGTGGCGCATACAATGAGCAGTTCTTC
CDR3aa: CATQLGGAYNEQFF

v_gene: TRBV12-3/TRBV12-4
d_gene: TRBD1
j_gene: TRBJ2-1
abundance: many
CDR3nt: TGTGCCAGCAGTTTAGGGGGGACAGCCTTATACAATGAGCAGTTCTTC
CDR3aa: CASSLGGTALYNEQFF

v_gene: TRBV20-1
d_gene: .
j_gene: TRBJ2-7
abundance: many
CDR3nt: TGCAGTGCTAGAGATGGGCCATACGAGCAGTACTTC
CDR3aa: CSARDGPYEQYF